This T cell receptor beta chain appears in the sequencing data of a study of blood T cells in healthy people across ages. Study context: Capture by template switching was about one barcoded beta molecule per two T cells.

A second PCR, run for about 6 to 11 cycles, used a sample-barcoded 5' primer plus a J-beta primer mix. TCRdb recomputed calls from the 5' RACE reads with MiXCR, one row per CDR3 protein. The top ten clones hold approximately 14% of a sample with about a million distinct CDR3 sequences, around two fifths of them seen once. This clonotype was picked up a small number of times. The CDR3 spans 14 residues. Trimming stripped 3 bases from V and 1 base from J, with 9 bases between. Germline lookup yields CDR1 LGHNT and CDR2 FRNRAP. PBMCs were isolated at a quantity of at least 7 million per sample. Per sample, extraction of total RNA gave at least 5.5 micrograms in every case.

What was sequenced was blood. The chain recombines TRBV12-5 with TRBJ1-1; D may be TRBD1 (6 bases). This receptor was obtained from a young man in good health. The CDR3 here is CASGFGGQNTEAFF. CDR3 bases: TGTGCTAGTGGTTTTGGGGGGCAGAACACTGAAGCTTTCTTT.